The sample holds one count of the clone carrying this TCR beta chain. What it recognizes is unknown. Assay: immunoSEQ multiplex PCR; the TCRdb copy retains only in-frame clones and omits some. The sample has 80,000 or so clones, over 80% seen once. The sample is drawn from a study of T cell responses to AZD1222 COVID-19 vaccine. Study conclusions and caveats: Epitopes outside B.1.351 and B.1.1.7 mutated regions reportedly drew nearly half of spike TCRs. The donors showed a predominance of white British ancestry and of females, with possible underestimation of clonal diversity. Baseline antibody screening turned up just six or seven seropositive AZD1222 recipients. Across the whole spike, CD4 TCRs peaked at regions 160-218 and 743-854.

Germline CDR1 and CDR2: LNHDA and SQIVND (reference sequence). V shed 8 bases and J shed 0 bases, with 5 bases lying between them. There are 13 residues in the CDR3. The V gene is TRBV19, the J gene TRBJ1-6; no clear D gene. This sequence originates from an adult in good health. The source material was peripheral blood, sampled on day 0 of MenACWY control vaccination. Here the CDR3 reads CASARSYNSPLHF. The CDR3 DNA sequence: TGTGCCAGTGCTCGCTCCTATAATTCACCCCTCCACTTT.